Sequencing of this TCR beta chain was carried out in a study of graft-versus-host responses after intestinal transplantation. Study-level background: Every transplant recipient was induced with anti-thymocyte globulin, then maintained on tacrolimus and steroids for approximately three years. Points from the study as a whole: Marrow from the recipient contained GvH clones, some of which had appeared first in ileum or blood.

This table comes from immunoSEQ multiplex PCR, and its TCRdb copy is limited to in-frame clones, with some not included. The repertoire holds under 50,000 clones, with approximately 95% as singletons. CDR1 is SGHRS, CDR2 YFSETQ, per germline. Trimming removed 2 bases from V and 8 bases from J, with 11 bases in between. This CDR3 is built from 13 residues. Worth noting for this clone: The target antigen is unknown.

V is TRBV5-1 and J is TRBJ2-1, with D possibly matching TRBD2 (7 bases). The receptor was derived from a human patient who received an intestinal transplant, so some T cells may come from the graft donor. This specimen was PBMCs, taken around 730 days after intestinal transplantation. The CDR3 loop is CASSFGGQYEQFF. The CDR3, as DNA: TGCGCCAGCAGCTTCGGGGGGCAGTATGAGCAGTTCTTC.